One sample yielded the 24 T cell receptor beta chains listed below, sequenced in a study of CD4 T cells in relation to SARS-CoV-2 and coronaviruses. Clones were sequenced by immunoSEQ multiplex PCR, and TCRdb holds only the in-frame ones, with some missing. The table includes 20,000 or so clones, around 80% detected once. The unexposed donors gave CD4+ T cells in 2011-2018, prior to COVID-19. The cells were cultured for under twelve days before CD4+ T cells were isolated. Their antigens remain unidentified. The specimen was CD4+ T cells from PBMCs, cultured in vitro. Receptor source: a human donor in good health.

V and J are TRBV6-5 and TRBJ1-5, with D maybe TRBD1 (6 bases). From germline, CDR1 is MNHEY and CDR2 SVGAGI. The CDR3 loop spans 14 amino acids. Deletions cut 6 bases from V and 4 bases from J, with 13 bases between. The CDR3, as DNA: TGTGCCAGCAGGCAGAGGCAGGGGAATCAGCCCCAGCATTTT. Translating gives CASRQRQGNQPQHF.

This clone has only a few counts. The chain is built from TRBV7-2 and TRBJ2-6; unclear D gene. This CDR3 is built from 15 residues. V was cut by 1 base and J by 1 base, with 5 bases left in between. The germline V gene encodes CDR1 SGHTA and CDR2 FQGNSA. For the CDR3, the DNA is TGTGCCAGCAGCTTAGAAGGGTCTGGGGCCAACGTCCTGACTTTC. It specifies CASSLEGSGANVLTF.

The genes are TRBV18 and TRBJ1-1, with unresolved D. The V end lost 3 bases, the J end lost 5 bases, and 22 bases lay between the germline ends. Germline V gene data show CDR1 as KGHSH and CDR2 as LQKENI. This CDR3 has 17 residues. CDR3 DNA: TGTGCCAGCTCACCTACTAACTCCCGGGCCTCGGGAACTGAAGCTTTCTTT. Translating gives CASSPTNSRASGTEAFF. Filled out from reference TRBV18 and TRBJ1-1, the complete variable domain reads NAGVMQNPRHLVRRRGQEARLRCSPMKGHSHVYWYRQLPEEGLKFMVYLQKENIIDESGMPKERFSAEFPKEGPSILRIQQVVRGDSAAYFCASSPTNSRASGTEAFFGQGTRLTVV.

This clone has a handful of counts. V gene TRBV7-2 combines with J gene TRBJ2-7, with 12 nucleotides matching TRBD2. The CDR3 loop spans 17 amino acids. V lost 1 base, J lost 5 bases, and 9 bases stayed unmatched. Germline V gives CDR1 SGHTA, CDR2 FQGNSA. The CDR3: CASSLGPRTSGAHEQYF. Written as DNA, the CDR3 is TGTGCCAGCAGCTTAGGGCCTAGGACTAGCGGGGCCCACGAGCAGTACTTC.

The chain uses TRBV5-1 and TRBJ1-5, with 7 bases matching TRBD1. Germline V lookup: CDR1 SGHRS, CDR2 YFSETQ. This CDR3 has 19 amino acids. V gave up 2 bases and J gave up 3 bases; unmatched junction bases: 17. The CDR3 here is CASSFPPSKTGQLNQPQHF. The CDR3 bases are TGCGCCAGCAGCTTCCCGCCAAGCAAAACGGGACAGCTCAATCAGCCCCAGCATTTT.

The J gene is TRBJ2-3, the V gene TRBV20-1; D gene uncertain. Germline V gene lookup returns CDR1 DFQATT and CDR2 SNEGSKA (reference sequence). V dropped 5 bases and J dropped 4 bases, with 7 bases sitting between them. This CDR3 contains 11 residues. This CDR3 is CSAPQPDTQYF. The CDR3 region has the DNA TGCAGTGCTCCACAACCAGATACGCAGTATTTT.

This chain joins TRBV6-5 and TRBJ1-2; 7 positions match TRBD1. V lost 7 bases to trimming and J lost 3 bases; unmatched junction nucleotides: 11. The V gene's germline CDR1 is MNHEY and CDR2 SVGAGI. CDR3 length: 15 residues. The CDR3 spells CASTEGRGQHYGYTF. For the CDR3, the DNA is TGTGCCAGCACCGAAGGGAGGGGGCAGCACTATGGCTACACCTTC.

The chain recombines TRBV5-5 with TRBJ2-7, with 7 bases identical to TRBD1. With 2 bases clipped from V and 3 bases from J, the junction kept 5 bases outside the gene matches. This CDR3 is 14 amino acids long. Germline V gene lookup returns CDR1 SGHKS and CDR2 YYEKEE (reference sequence). CDR3 nucleotide sequence: TGTGCCAGCAGCTTAACCGGGACAGTCTACGAGCAGTACTTC. This sequence encodes CASSLTGTVYEQYF.

This sequence joins TRBV7-9 and TRBJ2-7, with D perhaps matching TRBD1 (6 bases). The V and J ends lost 7 bases and 2 bases respectively, with 15 bases between them. Germline CDR1 SEHNR, CDR2 FQNEAQ (reference sequence). The CDR3 extends over 14 amino acids. CDR3 sequence reads: CASTKQGPAYEQYF. Written as DNA, the CDR3 is TGTGCCAGCACCAAACAGGGCCCCGCCTACGAGCAGTACTTC.

This chain uses TRBV27 with TRBJ1-1, with D perhaps matching TRBD1 (5 bases). V lost 6 bases and J lost 5, with 16 bases in between. The CDR3 has 14 residues. Germline CDR1 and CDR2: MNHEY and SMNVEV (reference sequence). CDR3 protein: CASSPLGGGTEAFF. DNA of the CDR3: TGTGCCAGCAGCCCCCTGGGGGGAGGTACTGAAGCTTTCTTT.

The CDR3 nucleotides read TGTGCCAGTAGTATAGATCACGGCGAGGCGGGCCCTGGGAGACAGTACTTC. Translated, it gives CASSIDHGEAGPGRQYF. The chain employs TRBV19 and TRBJ2-7, with D tentatively TRBD2 (5 bases). Trimming pared 0 bases from V and 10 bases from J, leaving 25 bases between. The CDR3 consists of 17 residues. Germline assignment: CDR1 LNHDA and CDR2 SQIVND (reference sequence). The full variable domain, rest sourced from reference TRBV19 and TRBJ2-7, is DGGITQSPKYLFRKEGQNVTLSCEQNLNHDAMYWYRQDPGQGLRLIYYSQIVNDFQKGDIAEGYSVSREKKESFPLTVTSAQKNPTAFYLCASSIDHGEAGPGRQYFGPGTRLTVT.

The rearrangement joins TRBV4-3 to TRBJ2-1, with 9 bases fitting TRBD2. CDR1 is LGHNA, CDR2 YSLEER, per germline. Germline trimming cut 0 bases from V and 6 bases from J; bases unmatched to any gene: 6. The CDR3 covers 16 residues. CDR3 sequence (DNA): TGCGCCAGCAGCCAAGATCTGGGACTAGCCCTCAATGAGCAGTTCTTC. Its translation: CASSQDLGLALNEQFF.

This chain uses TRBV4-3 with TRBJ1-5, with D unclear. The ends were cut back, 0 bases at V and 3 bases at J, with 15 bases in the middle. The CDR3 is 17 residues long. CDR1 is LGHNA and CDR2 is YSLEER in the germline V gene. The CDR3 sequence: CASSQDVRKGPNQPQHF. The CDR3 DNA reads TGCGCCAGCAGCCAAGACGTACGTAAAGGCCCCAATCAGCCCCAGCATTTT.

A few counts support this clone. The genes are TRBV18 and TRBJ2-7, with TRBD2 matching over 8 bases. Germline assignment: CDR1 KGHSH and CDR2 LQKENI. V lost 6 bases, J lost 2 bases, and 9 bases stayed unmatched. The CDR3 length is 15 residues. The CDR3 here is CASSRGGQGTYEQYF. As DNA, the CDR3 is TGTGCCAGCTCTCGGGGGGGGCAGGGGACCTACGAGCAGTACTTC.

This clone has a handful of counts. The genes are TRBV15 and TRBJ1-5; D may be TRBD1 (5 bases). V was pared by 9 bases and J by 7 bases, with 13 bases between. This CDR3 comprises 12 residues. Looked up from germline, CDR1 is LNHNV and CDR2 is YYDKDF (reference sequence). In DNA, the CDR3 is TGTGCCACGGGAGGGGTTGGGCAGCCCCAGCATTTT. Protein: CATGGVGQPQHF.

The table lists this clone with a count of one. The chain links TRBV9 to TRBJ1-1; 7 bases match TRBD1. CDR1 SGDLS and CDR2 YYNGEE come from the germline V gene. V lost 4 bases and J lost 7; bases outside the gene matches: 7. The length of the CDR3 is 13 residues. The CDR3: CASSRQGGGEAFF. The DNA for the CDR3 is TGTGCCAGCAGCCGGCAGGGGGGAGGTGAAGCTTTCTTT.

The chain employs TRBV7-7 and TRBJ2-5, with 7 bases that match TRBD2. V shed 1 base and J 8 bases; nucleotides not matched to a gene: 7. The germline V gene has CDR1 SSHAT and CDR2 FNYEAQ (reference sequence). The CDR3 loop spans 14 amino acids. The CDR3 DNA reads TGTGCCAGCAGCTTAGGGGGGGGGTCGGATACCCAGTACTTC. This gives the protein CASSLGGGSDTQYF.

V is TRBV3-1 (or the pseudogene TRBV3-2) and J is TRBJ2-5; D uncertain. CDR1 is LGHDT, CDR2 YNNKEL, per germline (reference sequence). V lost 4 bases to trimming and J lost 3 bases, with 6 bases between them. The CDR3 is 12 residues long. The CDR3 region has the DNA TGTGCCAGCAGCCGGATAGAAGAGACCCAGTACTTC. Amino acid sequence: CASSRIEETQYF.

The chain couples TRBV7-9 to TRBJ1-2; the D gene is possibly TRBD1 (5 bases). Trimming shortened V by 0 bases and J by 9 bases, and 14 bases separated the two germline ends. Looked up from germline, CDR1 is SEHNR and CDR2 is FQNEAQ (reference sequence). This CDR3 is 14 amino acids long. CDR3 in DNA: TGTGCCAGCAGCTTAGCGGCTGGGACGGGGAGCTACACCTTC. Translating gives CASSLAAGTGSYTF.

J is TRBJ2-5 and V is TRBV28; perhaps TRBD1 as D (5 bases). The V end lost 2 bases, the J end lost 3 bases, and 22 bases lay between the germline ends. Germline V lookup: CDR1 MDHEN, CDR2 SYDVKM. The CDR3 length is 18 residues. The CDR3 protein is CASSLPPPGPGTKETQYF. In nucleotides, the CDR3 is TGTGCCAGCAGTTTACCCCCCCCAGGGCCTGGAACCAAAGAGACCCAGTACTTC.

The CDR3 is CASSRPGGGSYEQFF. Here the CDR3 DNA reads TGTGCCAGCAGCCGCCCGGGGGGCGGGAGTTATGAGCAGTTCTTC. The gene calls are TRBV3-1 (or the pseudogene TRBV3-2) and TRBJ2-1; TRBD2 is a possible D gene (7 bases). The CDR3 contains 15 residues. V lost 4 bases, J lost 8 bases, and 18 bases lay in between. Germline V lookup: CDR1 LGHDT, CDR2 YNNKEL (reference sequence).

The genes are TRBV7-9 and TRBJ2-7; 12 bases are shared with TRBD2. This CDR3 region has 15 residues. CDR1 and CDR2 from the germline V gene are SEHNR and FQNEAQ (reference sequence). The V gene end was trimmed by 5 bases and the J gene end by 4 bases; junction bases not matched to a gene: 6. The CDR3 region has the DNA TGTGCCAGCAGCCAAACTAGCGGGGGGAAGTACGAGCAGTACTTC. Its protein is CASSQTSGGKYEQYF. The complete variable domain, with remaining parts taken from reference TRBV7-9 and TRBJ2-7, reads DTGVSQNPRHKITKRGQNVTFRCDPISEHNRLYWYRQTLGQGPEFLTYFQNEAQLEKSRLLSDRFSAERPKGSFSTLEIQRTEQGDSAMYLCASSQTSGGKYEQYFGPGTRLTVT.

J is TRBJ1-1 and V is TRBV7-9; D unresolved. The V gene lost 5 bases and the J gene lost 1 base, with 8 bases spanning the gap. The CDR3 spans 13 residues. Germline V gene sequence: CDR1 SEHNR, CDR2 FQNEAQ (reference sequence). CDR3 sequence (DNA): TGTGCCAGCAGCGCCGTATGGAACACTGAAGCTTTCTTT. Translated: CASSAVWNTEAFF.

The rearrangement joins TRBV6-5 to TRBJ2-5; TRBD2 agrees at 10 bases. V lost 6 bases to trimming and J lost 5 bases; unmatched junction nucleotides: 9. CDR3 size: 15 residues. The germline gives CDR1 MNHEY, CDR2 SVGAGI. Written as DNA, the CDR3 is TGTGCCAGCAGACAGCGGGGGGGGCCGGGGGAGACCCAGTACTTC. Translation gives CASRQRGGPGETQYF.